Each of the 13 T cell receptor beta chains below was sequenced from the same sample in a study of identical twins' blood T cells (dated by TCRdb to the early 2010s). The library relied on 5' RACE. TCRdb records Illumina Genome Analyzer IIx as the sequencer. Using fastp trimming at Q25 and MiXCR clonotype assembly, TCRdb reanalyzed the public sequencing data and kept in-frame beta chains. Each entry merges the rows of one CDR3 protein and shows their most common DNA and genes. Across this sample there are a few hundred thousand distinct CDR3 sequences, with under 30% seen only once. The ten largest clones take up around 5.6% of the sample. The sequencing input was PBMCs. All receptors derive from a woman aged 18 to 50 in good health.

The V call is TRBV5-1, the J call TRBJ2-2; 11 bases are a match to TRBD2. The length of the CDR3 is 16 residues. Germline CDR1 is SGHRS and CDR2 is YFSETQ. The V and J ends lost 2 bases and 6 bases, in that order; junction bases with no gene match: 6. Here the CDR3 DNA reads TGCGCCAGCAGCTTCGGGACTAGCGGTATGTCCGGGGAGCTGTTTTTT. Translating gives CASSFGTSGMSGELFF.

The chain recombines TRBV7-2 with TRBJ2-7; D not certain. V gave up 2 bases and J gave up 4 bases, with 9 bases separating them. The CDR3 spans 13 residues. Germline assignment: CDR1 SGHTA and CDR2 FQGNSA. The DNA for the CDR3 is TGTGCCAGCAGCTTATCACCGTTGTACGAGCAGTACTTC. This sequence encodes CASSLSPLYEQYF.

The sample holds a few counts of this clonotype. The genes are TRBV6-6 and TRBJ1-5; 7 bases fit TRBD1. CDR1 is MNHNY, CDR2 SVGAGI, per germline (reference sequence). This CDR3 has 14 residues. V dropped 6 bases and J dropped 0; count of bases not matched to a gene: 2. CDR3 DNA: TGTGCCAGCAGAACAGGGGTTAGCAATCAGCCCCAGCATTTT. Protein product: CASRTGVSNQPQHF.

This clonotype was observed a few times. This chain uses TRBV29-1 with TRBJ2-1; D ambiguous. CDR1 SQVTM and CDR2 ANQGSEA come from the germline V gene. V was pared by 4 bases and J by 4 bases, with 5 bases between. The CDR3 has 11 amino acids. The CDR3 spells CSVVEYNEQFF. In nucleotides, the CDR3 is TGCAGCGTTGTGGAGTACAATGAGCAGTTCTTC.

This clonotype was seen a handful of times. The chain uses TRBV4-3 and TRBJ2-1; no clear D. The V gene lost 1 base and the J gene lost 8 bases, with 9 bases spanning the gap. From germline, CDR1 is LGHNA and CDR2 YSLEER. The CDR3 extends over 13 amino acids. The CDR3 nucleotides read TGCGCCAGCAGCCAAGTCCCTAGAGATGAGCAGTTCTTC. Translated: CASSQVPRDEQFF.

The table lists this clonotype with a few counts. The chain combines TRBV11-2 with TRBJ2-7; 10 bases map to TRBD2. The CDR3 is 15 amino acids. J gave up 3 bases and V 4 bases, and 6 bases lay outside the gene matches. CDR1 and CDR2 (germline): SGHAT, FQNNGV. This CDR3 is CASSSRTSGNYEQYF. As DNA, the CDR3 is TGTGCCAGCAGCTCAAGGACTAGCGGAAACTACGAGCAGTACTTC. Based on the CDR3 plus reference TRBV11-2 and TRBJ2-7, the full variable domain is EAGVAQSPRYKIIEKRQSVAFWCNPISGHATLYWYQQILGQGPKLLIQFQNNGVVDDSQLPKDRFSAERLKGVDSTLKIQPAKLEDSAVYLCASSSRTSGNYEQYFGPGTRLTVT.

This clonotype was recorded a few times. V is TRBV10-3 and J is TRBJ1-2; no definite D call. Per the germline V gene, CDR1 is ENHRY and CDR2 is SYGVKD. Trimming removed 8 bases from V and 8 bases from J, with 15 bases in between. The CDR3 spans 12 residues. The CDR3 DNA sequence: TGTGCCATCGGTAGGGAGACTGGCGGCTACACCTTC. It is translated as CAIGRETGGYTF.

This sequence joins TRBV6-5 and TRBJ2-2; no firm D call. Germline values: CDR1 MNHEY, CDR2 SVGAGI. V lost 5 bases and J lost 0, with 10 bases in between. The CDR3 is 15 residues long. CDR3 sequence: CASSPHSTNTGELFF. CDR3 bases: TGTGCCAGCAGTCCTCATTCAACGAACACCGGGGAGCTGTTTTTT.

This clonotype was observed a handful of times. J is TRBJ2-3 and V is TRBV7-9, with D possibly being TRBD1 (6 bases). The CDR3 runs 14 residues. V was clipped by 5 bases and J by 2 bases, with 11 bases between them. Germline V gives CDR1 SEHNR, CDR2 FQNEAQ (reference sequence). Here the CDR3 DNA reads TGTGCCAGCAGCAACCGGGACACCACAGATACGCAGTATTTT. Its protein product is CASSNRDTTDTQYF. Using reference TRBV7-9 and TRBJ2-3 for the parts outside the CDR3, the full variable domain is DTGVSQNPRHKITKRGQNVTFRCDPISEHNRLYWYRQTLGQGPEFLTYFQNEAQLEKSRLLSDRFSAERPKGSFSTLEIQRTEQGDSAMYLCASSNRDTTDTQYFGPGTRLTVL.

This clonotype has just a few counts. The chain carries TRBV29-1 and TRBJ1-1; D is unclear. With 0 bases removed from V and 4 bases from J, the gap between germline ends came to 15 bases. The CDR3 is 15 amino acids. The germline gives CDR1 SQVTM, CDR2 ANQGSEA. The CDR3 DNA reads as TGCAGCGTTGAAGATTGGGTGGGCAGAGGCACTGAAGCTTTCTTT. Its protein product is CSVEDWVGRGTEAFF.

DNA for the CDR3: TGCGCCAGCAGCTTACCGGACATCGGGGAGCTGTTTTTT. Protein: CASSLPDIGELFF. This rearrangement joins TRBV5-1 to TRBJ2-2; D may be TRBD1 (5 bases). V lost 2 bases and J 7 bases, leaving 9 bases between the germline ends. This CDR3 is 13 amino acids long. Germline V gene sequence: CDR1 SGHRS, CDR2 YFSETQ.

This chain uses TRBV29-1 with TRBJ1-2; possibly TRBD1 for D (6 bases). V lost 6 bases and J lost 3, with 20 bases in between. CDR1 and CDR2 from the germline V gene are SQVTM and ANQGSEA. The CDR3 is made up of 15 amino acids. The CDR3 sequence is CSVRDQGRGHYGYTF. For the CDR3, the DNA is TGCAGCGTCCGGGACCAAGGCAGGGGTCACTATGGCTACACCTTC.

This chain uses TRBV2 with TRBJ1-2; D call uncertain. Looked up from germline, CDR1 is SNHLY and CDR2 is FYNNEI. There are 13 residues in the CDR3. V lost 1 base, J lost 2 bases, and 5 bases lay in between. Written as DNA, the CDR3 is TGTGCCAGCAGTGAAGTCAAGAACTATGGCTACACCTTC. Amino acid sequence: CASSEVKNYGYTF.